The clone carrying this T cell receptor (beta chain) was found once. The sample belongs to a study of blood T cell repertoires in COVID-19. Using immunoSEQ multiplex PCR, the repertoire was profiled, and TCRdb retains in-frame clones only, with some absent. The sample carries around 250,000 clones, about 83% recorded once. The TCR was taken from a man older than 75 with acute or convalescent COVID-19. Sequencing was carried out using peripheral blood.

The CDR3 coding sequence is TGCGCCAGCAGCCCGGGGGGGAGATCCGTCACTGAAGCTTTCTTT. Amino acid sequence: CASSPGGRSVTEAFF. The rearrangement uses TRBV5-1 and TRBJ1-1; D may be TRBD1 (5 bases). The V end was cut by 4 bases, the J end by 4 bases, with 17 bases between. Germline V gene sequence: CDR1 SGHRS, CDR2 YFSETQ. The CDR3 sequence is 15 residues long.